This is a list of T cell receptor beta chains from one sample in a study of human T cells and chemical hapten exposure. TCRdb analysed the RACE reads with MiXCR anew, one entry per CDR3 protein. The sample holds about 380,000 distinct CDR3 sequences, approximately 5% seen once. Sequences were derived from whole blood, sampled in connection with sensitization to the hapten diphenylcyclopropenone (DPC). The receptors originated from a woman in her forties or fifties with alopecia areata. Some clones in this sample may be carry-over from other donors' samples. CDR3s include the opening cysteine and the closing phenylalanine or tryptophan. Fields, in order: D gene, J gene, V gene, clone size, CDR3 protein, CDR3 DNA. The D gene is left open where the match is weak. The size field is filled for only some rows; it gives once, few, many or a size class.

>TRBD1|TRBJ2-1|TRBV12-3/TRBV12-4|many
CASSFPGQHNEQFF
TGTGCCAGCAGTTTCCCGGGACAGCACAATGAGCAGTTCTTC
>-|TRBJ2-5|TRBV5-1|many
CASSLVRNAHQETQYF
TGCGCCAGCAGCTTGGTACGAAATGCGCACCAAGAGACCCAGTACTTC
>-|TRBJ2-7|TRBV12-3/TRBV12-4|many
CASSLRQKIVF
TGTGCCAGCAGTCTCCGGCAGAAAATTGTTTTC
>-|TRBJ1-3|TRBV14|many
CASSPLGPGNTIYF
TGTGCCAGCAGCCCGCTAGGACCTGGAAACACCATATATTTT
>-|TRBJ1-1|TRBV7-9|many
CASSLEDDF
TGTGCCAGCAGCTTAGAGGACGACTTT
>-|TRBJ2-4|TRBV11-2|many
CASSPQGPQYF
TGTGCCAGCAGCCCACAGGGACCCCAGTACTTC
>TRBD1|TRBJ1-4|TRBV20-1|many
CSAGQGEKLFF
TGCAGCGCCGGACAGGGAGAAAAACTGTTTTTT
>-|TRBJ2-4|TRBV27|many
CASSPHIGLLDIQYF
TGTGCCAGCAGTCCCCACATCGGCTTGCTAGACATTCAGTACTTC
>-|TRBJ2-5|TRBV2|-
CASTGQSSGGETQYF
TGTGCCAGCACTGGACAGTCCTCCGGCGGGGAGACCCAGTACTTC
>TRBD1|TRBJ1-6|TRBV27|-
CASSARTGNNSPLHF
TGTGCCAGCAGCGCCAGGACAGGCAATAATTCACCCCTCCACTTT
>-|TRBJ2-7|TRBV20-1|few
CSARDPASYHEQYF
TGCAGTGCTAGAGATCCGGCTAGCTACCACGAGCAGTACTTC
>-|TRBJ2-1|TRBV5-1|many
CASSLVGAYNEQFF
TGCGCCAGCAGCTTAGTAGGTGCCTACAATGAGCAGTTCTTC
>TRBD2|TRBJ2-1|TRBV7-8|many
CASSQRAGGSVEQFF
TGTGCCAGCAGTCAACGGGCGGGGGGGTCAGTCGAGCAGTTCTTC
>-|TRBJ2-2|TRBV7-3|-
CASSLRPNTGELFF
TGTGCCAGCAGCTTACGGCCTAACACCGGGGAGCTGTTTTTT
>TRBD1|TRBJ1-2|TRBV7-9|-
CASSPDRAPNYGYTF
TGTGCCAGCAGCCCCGACAGGGCCCCCAACTATGGCTACACCTTC
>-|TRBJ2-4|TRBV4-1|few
CASSQDGNIQYF
TGCGCCAGCAGCCAAGACGGAAACATTCAGTACTTC
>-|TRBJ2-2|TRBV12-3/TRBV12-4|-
CASSPLGWGGELFF
TGTGCCAGCAGTCCGTTGGGGTGGGGCGGGGAGCTGTTTTTT
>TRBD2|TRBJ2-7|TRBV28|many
CASSSILAGVNEQYF
TGTGCCAGCAGTTCCATACTAGCGGGAGTCAACGAGCAGTACTTC
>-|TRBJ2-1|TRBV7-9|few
CASTPDEVFQYNEQFF
TGTGCCAGCACTCCTGATGAGGTTTTCCAGTACAATGAGCAGTTCTTC
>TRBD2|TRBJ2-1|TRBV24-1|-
CATSDSGLAGVGEQFF
TGTGCCACCAGTGATTCGGGACTAGCGGGAGTAGGGGAGCAGTTCTTC
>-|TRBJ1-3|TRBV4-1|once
CASSHTPGATGNTIYF
TGCGCCAGCAGCCATACCCCCGGGGCGACAGGAAACACCATATATTTT
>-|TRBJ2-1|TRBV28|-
CASNSERVEQFF
TGTGCCAGCAATTCCGAGAGGGTTGAGCAGTTCTTC
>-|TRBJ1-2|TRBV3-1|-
CASSQGNIYGYTF
TGTGCCAGCAGCCAAGGCAACATCTATGGCTACACCTTC
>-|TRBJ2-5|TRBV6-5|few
CASSPMMVLKTQYF
TGTGCCAGCAGTCCGATGATGGTTCTAAAGACCCAGTACTTC
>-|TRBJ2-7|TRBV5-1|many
CASSLGVAGQSPYEQYF
TGCGCCAGCAGCTTGGGGGTGGCGGGACAGAGCCCCTACGAGCAGTACTTC
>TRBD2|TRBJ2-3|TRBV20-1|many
CSARDQSSGRRDTQYF
TGCAGTGCTAGAGATCAATCGAGCGGGAGGAGAGATACGCAGTATTTT
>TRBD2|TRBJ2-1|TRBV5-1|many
CASSSSGGTYDEQFF
TGCGCCAGCAGCTCTAGCGGGGGGACTTATGATGAGCAGTTCTTC
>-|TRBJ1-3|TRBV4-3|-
CASSPDSSSGNTIYF
TGCGCCAGCAGCCCCGACTCTAGCTCTGGAAACACCATATATTTT
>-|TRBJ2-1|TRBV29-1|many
CSGPGPSAGEQFF
TGCAGTGGTCCGGGACCTTCGGCGGGTGAGCAGTTCTTC